This T cell receptor (beta chain) derives from a study of blood T cell repertoires in COVID-19. Study summary: COVID-19 samples, acute and convalescent, were from the United States, Italy and Spain.

In the authors' workflow: Using reference gene primer amplification, nucleated cell counts were estimated. Libraries were prepared by immunoSEQ multiplex PCR; TCRdb keeps only in-frame clonotypes and omits some of them. That table supplies the V and J calls and clone size; D and trimming were determined from the DNA. The sample has roughly 250,000 clones; around four fifths are singletons. The clonotype was recovered from a woman aged 55 to 70 with active or convalescent COVID-19. Sequenced sample: peripheral blood.

The CDR3 nucleotides are TGTGCCAGCACCGGGACAGGGGGGTACGAGCAGTTCTTC. Translating gives CASTGTGGYEQFF. The chain carries TRBV6-5 and TRBJ2-1; 11 bases are a match to TRBD1. Germline CDR1 reads MNHEY; CDR2 reads SVGAGI. Losses at the gene ends were 7 bases for V and 10 bases for J; bases not matched to a gene: 6. This CDR3 is built from 13 residues.